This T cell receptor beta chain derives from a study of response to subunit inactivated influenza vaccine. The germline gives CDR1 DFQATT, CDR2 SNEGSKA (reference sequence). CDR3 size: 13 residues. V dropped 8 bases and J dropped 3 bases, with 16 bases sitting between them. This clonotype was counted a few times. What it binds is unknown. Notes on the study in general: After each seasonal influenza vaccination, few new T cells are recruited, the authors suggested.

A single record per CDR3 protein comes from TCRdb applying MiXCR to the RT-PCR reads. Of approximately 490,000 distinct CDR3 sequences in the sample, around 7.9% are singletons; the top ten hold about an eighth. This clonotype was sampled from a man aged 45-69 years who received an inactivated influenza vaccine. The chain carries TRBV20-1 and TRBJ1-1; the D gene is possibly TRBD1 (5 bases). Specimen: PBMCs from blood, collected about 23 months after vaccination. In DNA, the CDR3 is TGCAGTCCCGGAGTCTGGGGGGACACTGAAGCTTTCTTT. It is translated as CSPGVWGDTEAFF.